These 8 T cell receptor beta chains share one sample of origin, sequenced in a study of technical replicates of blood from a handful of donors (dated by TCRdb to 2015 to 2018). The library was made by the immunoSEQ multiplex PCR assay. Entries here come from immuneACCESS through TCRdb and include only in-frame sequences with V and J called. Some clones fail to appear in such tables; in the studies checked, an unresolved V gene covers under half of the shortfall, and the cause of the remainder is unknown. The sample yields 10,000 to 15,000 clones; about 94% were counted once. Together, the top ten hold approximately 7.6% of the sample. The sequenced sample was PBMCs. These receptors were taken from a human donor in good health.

CDR3 nucleotide sequence: TGTGCCAGCAGTTCTAGCGCGGGAGGGGGCAATGAGCAGTTCTTC. This encodes CASSSSAGGGNEQFF. V and J are TRBV7-6 and TRBJ2-1, with TRBD2 matching over 9 bases. Germline V gives CDR1 SGHVS, CDR2 FNYEAQ. V dropped 6 bases and J dropped 6; count of bases not matched to a gene: 9. The CDR3 loop spans 15 amino acids.

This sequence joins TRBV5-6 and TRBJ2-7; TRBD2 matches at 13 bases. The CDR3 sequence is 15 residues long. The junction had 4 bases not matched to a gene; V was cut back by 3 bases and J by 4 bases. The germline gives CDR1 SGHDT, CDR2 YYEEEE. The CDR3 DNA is TGTGCCAGCAGCTCGGGACTAGCGGGAACATACGAGCAGTACTTC. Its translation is CASSSGLAGTYEQYF.

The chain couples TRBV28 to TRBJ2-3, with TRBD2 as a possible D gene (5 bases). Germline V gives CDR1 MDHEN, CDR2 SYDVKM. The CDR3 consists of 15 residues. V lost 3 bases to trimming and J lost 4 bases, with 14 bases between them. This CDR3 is CASSFSQTGSDTQYF. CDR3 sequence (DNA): TGTGCCAGCAGTTTTAGTCAGACGGGGTCAGATACGCAGTATTTT.

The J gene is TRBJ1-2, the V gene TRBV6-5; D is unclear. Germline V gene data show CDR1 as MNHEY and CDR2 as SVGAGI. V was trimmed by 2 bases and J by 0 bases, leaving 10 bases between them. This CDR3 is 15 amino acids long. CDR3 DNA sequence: TGTGCCAGCAGTTACGGTGGCGGCACTAACTATGGCTACACCTTC. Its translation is CASSYGGGTNYGYTF.

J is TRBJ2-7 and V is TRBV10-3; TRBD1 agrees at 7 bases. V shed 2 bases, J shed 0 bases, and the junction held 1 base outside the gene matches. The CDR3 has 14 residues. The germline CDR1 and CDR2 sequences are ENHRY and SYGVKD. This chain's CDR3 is CAISEGTASYEQYF. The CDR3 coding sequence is TGTGCCATCAGTGAGGGGACAGCCTCCTACGAGCAGTACTTC.

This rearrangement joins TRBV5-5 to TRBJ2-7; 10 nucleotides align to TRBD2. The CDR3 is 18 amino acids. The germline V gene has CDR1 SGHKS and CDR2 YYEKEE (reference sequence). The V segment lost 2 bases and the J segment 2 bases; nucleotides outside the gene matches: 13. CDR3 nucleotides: TGTGCCAGCAGCTTTCTAGCGGGAGTGAAATCTCACACCTACGAGCAGTACTTC. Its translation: CASSFLAGVKSHTYEQYF.

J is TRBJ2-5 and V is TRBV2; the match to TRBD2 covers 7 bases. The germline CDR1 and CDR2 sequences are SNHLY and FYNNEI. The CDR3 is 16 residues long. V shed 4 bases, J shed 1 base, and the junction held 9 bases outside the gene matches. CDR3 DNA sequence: TGTGCCAGCAGTGGCTATGGGGGGAGGGGCCAAGAGACCCAGTACTTC. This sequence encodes CASSGYGGRGQETQYF.

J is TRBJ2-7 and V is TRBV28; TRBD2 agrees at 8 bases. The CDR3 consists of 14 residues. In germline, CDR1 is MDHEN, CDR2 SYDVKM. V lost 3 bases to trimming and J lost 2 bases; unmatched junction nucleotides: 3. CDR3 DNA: TGTGCCAGCAGTTTGTCCGGGAGGGCCTACGAGCAGTACTTC. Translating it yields CASSLSGRAYEQYF.